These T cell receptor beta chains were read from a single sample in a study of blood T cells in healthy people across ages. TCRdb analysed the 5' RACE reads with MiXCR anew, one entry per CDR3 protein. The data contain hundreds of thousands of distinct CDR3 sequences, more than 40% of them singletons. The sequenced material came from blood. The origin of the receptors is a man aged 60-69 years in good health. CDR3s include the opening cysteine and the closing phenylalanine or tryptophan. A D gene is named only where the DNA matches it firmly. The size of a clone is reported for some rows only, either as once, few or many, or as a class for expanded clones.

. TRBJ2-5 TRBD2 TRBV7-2 CASSSRGRGYQETQYF TGTGCCAGCAGCTCCAGAGGGCGGGGGTACCAAGAGACCCAGTACTTC
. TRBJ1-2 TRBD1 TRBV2 CASGTGGLYGYTF TGTGCCAGCGGGACAGGAGGACTCTATGGCTACACCTTC
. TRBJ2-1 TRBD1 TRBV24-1 CATSDRDSNEQFF TGTGCCACCAGTGACAGGGACAGCAATGAGCAGTTCTTC
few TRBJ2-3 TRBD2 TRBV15 CATSREMGGVPDTQYF TGTGCCACCAGCAGAGAGATGGGGGGGGTTCCAGATACGCAGTATTTT
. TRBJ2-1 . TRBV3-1 CASSRQGDEQFF TGTGCCAGCAGCAGGCAGGGCGATGAGCAGTTCTTC
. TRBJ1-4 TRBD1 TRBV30 CAWSPTGVEEKLFF TGTGCCTGGAGTCCGACAGGGGTAGAAGAAAAACTGTTTTTT
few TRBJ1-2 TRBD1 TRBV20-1 CSAPRTGTNYGYTF TGCAGTGCTCCCCGGACAGGAACGAACTATGGCTACACCTTC
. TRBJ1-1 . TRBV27 CASSFRLNTEAFF TGTGCCAGCAGTTTCAGGTTGAACACTGAAGCTTTCTTT
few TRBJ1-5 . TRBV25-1 CASSEGTQPQHF TGTGCCAGCAGTGAAGGGACTCAGCCCCAGCATTTT
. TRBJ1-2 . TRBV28 CASGLEYGYTF TGTGCCAGCGGTTTAGAATATGGCTACACCTTC
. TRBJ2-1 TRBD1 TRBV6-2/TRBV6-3 CASVTLGTGYNEQFF TGTGCCAGCGTTACCCTCGGGACAGGCTACAATGAGCAGTTCTTC
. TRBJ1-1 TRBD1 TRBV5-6 CASSLAGGTGPYEAFF TGTGCCAGCAGCTTGGCCGGTGGGACAGGGCCCTATGAAGCTTTCTTT
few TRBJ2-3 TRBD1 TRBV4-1 CASSNRDRPTDTQYF TGCGCCAGCAGCAACCGGGACAGGCCCACAGATACGCAGTATTTT
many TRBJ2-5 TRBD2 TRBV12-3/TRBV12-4 CASSLRGLAGGNQETQYF TGTGCCAGCAGTTTACGGGGGCTAGCGGGGGGAAATCAAGAGACCCAGTACTTC
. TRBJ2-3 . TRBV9 CASSVALGIGTDTQYF TGTGCCAGCAGCGTAGCCCTAGGGATAGGAACAGATACGCAGTATTTT
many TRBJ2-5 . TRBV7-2 CASSPQLRTASSTQYF TGTGCCAGCAGCCCCCAATTAAGGACAGCCTCTTCGACCCAGTACTTC
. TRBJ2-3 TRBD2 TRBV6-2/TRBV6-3 CASSLSSGGVTDTQYF TGTGCCAGCAGCCTCTCCTCCGGGGGGGTCACAGATACGCAGTATTTT
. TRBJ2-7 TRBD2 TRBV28 CASSGAGLAGGFHEQYF TGTGCCAGCAGTGGGGCCGGACTAGCGGGGGGTTTCCACGAGCAGTACTTC
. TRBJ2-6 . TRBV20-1 CSARQTRTYWLSGANVLTF TGCAGTGCTAGACAAACTAGGACATACTGGCTATCTGGGGCCAACGTCCTGACTTTC
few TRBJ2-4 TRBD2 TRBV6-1 CASSERGDRMREQYF TGTGCCAGCAGTGAACGGGGGGATCGGATGAGAGAGCAGTACTTC
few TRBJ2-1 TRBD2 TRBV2 CASSAGTSDYNEQFF TGTGCCAGCAGTGCCGGGACTAGCGACTACAATGAGCAGTTCTTC
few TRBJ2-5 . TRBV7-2 CASSSRTVRAETQYF TGTGCCAGCAGCTCCCGGACAGTGCGGGCAGAGACCCAGTACTTC
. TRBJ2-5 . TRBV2 CASREKSLEETQYF TGTGCCAGCCGTGAAAAAAGTCTCGAAGAGACCCAGTACTTC
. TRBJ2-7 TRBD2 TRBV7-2 CASSTGGAGQYF TGTGCCAGCAGCACCGGGGGGGCAGGGCAGTACTTC
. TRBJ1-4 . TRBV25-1 CASSEYERRGEKLFF TGTGCCAGCAGTGAATATGAGAGGAGAGGAGAAAAACTGTTTTTT
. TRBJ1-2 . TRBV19 CASSTQWSNYGYTF TGTGCCAGTAGTACCCAGTGGAGTAACTATGGCTACACCTTC
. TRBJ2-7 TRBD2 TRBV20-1 CSASITSGDARYEQYF TGCAGTGCTAGCATTACTAGCGGGGACGCGCGATACGAGCAGTACTTC
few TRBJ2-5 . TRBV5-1 CASSRPQETQYF TGCGCCAGCAGCCGACCCCAAGAGACCCAGTACTTC
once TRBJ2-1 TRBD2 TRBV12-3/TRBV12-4 CASRRSGGNEQFF TGTGCCAGCAGACGTAGCGGGGGCAATGAGCAGTTCTTC
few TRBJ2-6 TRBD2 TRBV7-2 CASSLLAGLQSGANVLTF TGTGCCAGCAGCTTACTAGCGGGTCTCCAGTCTGGGGCCAACGTCCTGACTTTC
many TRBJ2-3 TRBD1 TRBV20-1 CSARDRKGQGFTDTQYF TGCAGTGCTAGGGACCGGAAGGGACAGGGGTTCACAGATACGCAGTATTTT
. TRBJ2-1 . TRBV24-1 CATSDLRDGEQFF TGTGCCACCAGTGATTTGAGAGACGGCGAGCAGTTCTTC